The sequence of this T cell receptor (beta chain) was determined in a study of blood T cell repertoires in COVID-19. Looking at the study overall: Sites in the United States, Italy and Spain provided acute and convalescent COVID-19 samples.

V was clipped by 6 bases and J by 7 bases, with 18 bases between them. This CDR3 has 15 residues. Germline CDR1 SGHVS, CDR2 FNYEAQ. Seattle patient enrollment occurred during active infection, with longitudinal follow-up thereafter. Method: immunoSEQ multiplex PCR; TCRdb's copy keeps in-frame clones and lacks some. The data show tens of thousands of clones, with about 89% seen just once and more than 4.5% held by the top ten. Material for sequencing was peripheral blood. The V and J genes are TRBV7-6 and TRBJ1-4; a possible D gene is TRBD1 (6 bases). The receptor's source is a man in his sixties with COVID-19, enrolled during active disease. The CDR3 region is CASRPGEGTVEKLFF. CDR3 sequence (DNA): TGTGCCAGCAGACCAGGGGAAGGGACGGTTGAAAAACTGTTTTTT.